The entry below gives a single T cell receptor (beta chain) sequence along with its context. Its antigen is currently unknown. Every sample had a minimum of 6 million PBMCs isolated. Germline CDR1 and CDR2: SGHTA and FQGNSA. The CDR3 has 15 amino acids. The V end was cut by 0 bases, the J end by 5 bases, with 13 bases between. Alongside a J-beta primer mix, a sample-barcoded 5' primer served in a second PCR lasting about 7 to 11 cycles. TCRdb analysed the 5' RACE reads with MiXCR anew, one entry per CDR3 protein. The sample lists about 640,000 distinct CDR3 sequences, roughly 30% occurring once. This specimen belongs to a study of blood T cells in healthy people across ages. Whole-study findings and limits: Naive T cell percentage showed a strong correlation with the diversity of TCR beta. The unsorted PBMCs prevented any conclusive comparison of naive versus antigen-experienced cells.

The sample comprised blood. The J gene is TRBJ1-2, the V gene TRBV7-2, with D possibly matching TRBD1 (6 bases). This TCR was recovered from a woman older than 75 in good health. CDR3 sequence (DNA): TGTGCCAGCAGCTTAGCGCAGGACAGAGAATATGGCTACACCTTC. Its protein is CASSLAQDREYGYTF.